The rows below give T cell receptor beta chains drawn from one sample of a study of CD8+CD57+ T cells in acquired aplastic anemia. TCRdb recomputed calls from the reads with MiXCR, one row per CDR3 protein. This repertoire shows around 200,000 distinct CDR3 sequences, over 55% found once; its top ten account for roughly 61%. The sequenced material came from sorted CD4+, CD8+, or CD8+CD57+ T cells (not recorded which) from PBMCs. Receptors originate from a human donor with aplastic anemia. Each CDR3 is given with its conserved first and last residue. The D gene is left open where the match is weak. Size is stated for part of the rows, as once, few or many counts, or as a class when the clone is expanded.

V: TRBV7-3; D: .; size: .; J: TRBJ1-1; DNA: TGTGCCAGCAGCTTAACGGGGCGACAGACATACATAAACACTGAAGCTTTCTTT; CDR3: CASSLTGRQTYINTEAFF
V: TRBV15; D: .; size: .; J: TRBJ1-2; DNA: TGTGCCACCAGCAGATTTAAGACCGGGACAAGAAGTGGCTACACCTTC; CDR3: CATSRFKTGTRSGYTF
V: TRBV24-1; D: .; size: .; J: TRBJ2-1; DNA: TGTGCCACCAGTCCCAGGGACAATGAGCAGTTCTTC; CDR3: CATSPRDNEQFF
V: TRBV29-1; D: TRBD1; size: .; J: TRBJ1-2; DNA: TGCAGCGGGGACAGGCCCGGTGGCTACACCTTC; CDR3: CSGDRPGGYTF
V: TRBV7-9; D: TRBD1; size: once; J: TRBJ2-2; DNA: TGTGCCAGCAGCTTAAGGGGACAGGGAACGATGAACACCGGGGAGCTGTTTTTT; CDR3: CASSLRGQGTMNTGELFF
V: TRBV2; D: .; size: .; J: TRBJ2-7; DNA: TGTGCCAGCGTGGGTGGCCAATTTACCTACGAGCAGTACTTC; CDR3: CASVGGQFTYEQYF
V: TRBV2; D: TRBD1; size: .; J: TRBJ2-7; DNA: TGTGCCACCGGGACAGGAAACTACGAGCAGTACTTC; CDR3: CATGTGNYEQYF
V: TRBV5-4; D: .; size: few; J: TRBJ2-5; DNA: TGTGCCAGCAGTTCCGACCCGGCGGGTACCCAGTACTTC; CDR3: CASSSDPAGTQYF
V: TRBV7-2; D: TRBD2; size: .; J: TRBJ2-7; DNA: TGTGCCAGCAGCCAAGCGGATAGCGGGGGGAGGTCCTACGAGCAGTACTTC; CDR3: CASSQADSGGRSYEQYF
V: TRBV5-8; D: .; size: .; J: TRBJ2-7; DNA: TGTGCCAGCAGCTTGATCGGAGAGCAGTACTTC; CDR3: CASSLIGEQYF
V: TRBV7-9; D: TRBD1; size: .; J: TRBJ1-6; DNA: TGTGCCAGCAGCTTAGGAACAGGGGGGAGTTCACCCCTCCACTTT; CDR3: CASSLGTGGSSPLHF
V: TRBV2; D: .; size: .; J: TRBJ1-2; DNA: TGTGCCTTTAACTATGGCTACACCTTC; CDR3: CAFNYGYTF
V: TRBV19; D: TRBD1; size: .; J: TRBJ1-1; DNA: TGTGCCAGTAACACAGGGGGCCAGAACACTGAAGCTTTCTTT; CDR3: CASNTGGQNTEAFF
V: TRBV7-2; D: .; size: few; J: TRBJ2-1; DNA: TGTGCCAGCACCAGAAGCCCCAGCGGAGAGCAGTTCTTC; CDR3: CASTRSPSGEQFF
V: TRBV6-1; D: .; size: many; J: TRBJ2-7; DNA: TGTGCCAGCAGTGAATTTATGGTTTACGAGCAGTACTTC; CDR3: CASSEFMVYEQYF
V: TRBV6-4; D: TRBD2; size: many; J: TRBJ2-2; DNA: TGTGCCAGCAGTGACTCCACTAGCGGGGATAACACCGGGGAGCTGTTTTTT; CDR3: CASSDSTSGDNTGELFF
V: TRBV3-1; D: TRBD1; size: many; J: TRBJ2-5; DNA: TGTGCCAGCATTGGGGACAGGGGGCTAGAGACCCAGTACTTC; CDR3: CASIGDRGLETQYF
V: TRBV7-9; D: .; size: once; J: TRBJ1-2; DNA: TGTGCCAGCAGCCAAAGAATGGGGGAGTTCTATGGCTACACCTTC; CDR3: CASSQRMGEFYGYTF
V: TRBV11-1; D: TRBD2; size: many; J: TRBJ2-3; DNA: TGTGCCAGCAGCTGGCAAGCCGGGACTAGCGGCTACACAGATACGCAGTATTTT; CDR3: CASSWQAGTSGYTDTQYF
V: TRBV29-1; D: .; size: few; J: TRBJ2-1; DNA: TGCAGCGTTGAAGATCGGGGGGCTGAGCAGTTCTTC; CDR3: CSVEDRGAEQFF
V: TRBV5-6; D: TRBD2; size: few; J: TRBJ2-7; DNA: TGTGCCAGCAGCCATTACATAGCGGGGGGAATCTACGAGCAGTACTTC; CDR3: CASSHYIAGGIYEQYF
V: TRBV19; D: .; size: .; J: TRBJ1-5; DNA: TGTGCCAGTAGTACCCCGACTAGAACGGGTCAGCCCCAGCATTTT; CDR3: CASSTPTRTGQPQHF
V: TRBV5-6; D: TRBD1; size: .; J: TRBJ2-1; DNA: TGTGCCAGCAGCTTGGGGACCCGACAGGGCGATGAGCAGTTCTTC; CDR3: CASSLGTRQGDEQFF
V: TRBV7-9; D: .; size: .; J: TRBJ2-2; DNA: TGTGCCAGCAGCTTAGTCCTCCTTGGGGGGGAGCTGTTTTTT; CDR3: CASSLVLLGGELFF
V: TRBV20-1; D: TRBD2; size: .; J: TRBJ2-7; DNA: TGCAGTGCTAGGAGGTCGGGGGGTGCTTACGAGCAGTACTTC; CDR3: CSARRSGGAYEQYF
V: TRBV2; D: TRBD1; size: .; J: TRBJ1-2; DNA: TGTGCCAGCAGCGTGACAGGGTTCGGAGACTACACCTTC; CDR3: CASSVTGFGDYTF
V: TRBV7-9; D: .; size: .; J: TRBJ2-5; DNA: TGTGCCAGCAGCTCATCAGCGCTACAAGAGACCCAGTACTTC; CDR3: CASSSSALQETQYF
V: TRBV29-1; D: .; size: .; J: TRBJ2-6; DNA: TGCAGCGTTACGGTCACTGGGGCCAACGTCCTGACTTTC; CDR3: CSVTVTGANVLTF
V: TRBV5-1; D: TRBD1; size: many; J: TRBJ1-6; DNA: TGCGCCAGCAGCTTGGACAGGGGTAATTCACCCCTCCACTTT; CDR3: CASSLDRGNSPLHF
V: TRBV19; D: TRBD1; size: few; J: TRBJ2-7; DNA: TGTGCCAGTAGTATTCGGGACAGGACCTACGAGCAGTACTTC; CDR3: CASSIRDRTYEQYF
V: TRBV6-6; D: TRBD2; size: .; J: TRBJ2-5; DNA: TGTGCCAGCAGTTACTCGACTAGCGGGAGGGCCGAAGAGACCCAGTACTTC; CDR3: CASSYSTSGRAEETQYF
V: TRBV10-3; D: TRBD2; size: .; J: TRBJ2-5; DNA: TGTGCCAGCACTCGGGGGGGCCGGGAGACCCAGTACTTC; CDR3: CASTRGGRETQYF
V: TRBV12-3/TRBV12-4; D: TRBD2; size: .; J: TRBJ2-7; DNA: TGTGCCAGCAGCCTCCTACGGGGGGAATCCTACGAGCAGTACTTC; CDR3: CASSLLRGESYEQYF
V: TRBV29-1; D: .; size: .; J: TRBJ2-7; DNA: TGCAGCGTTGGGCAGGTCGCGTACGAGCAGTACTTC; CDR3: CSVGQVAYEQYF
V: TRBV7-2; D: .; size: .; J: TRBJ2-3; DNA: TGTGCCAGCAGCTTAGAGGTAGGAGGGGGCACAGATACGCAGTATTTT; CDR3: CASSLEVGGGTDTQYF
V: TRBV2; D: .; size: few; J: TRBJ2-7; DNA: TGTGCCAGCAGTAGCAGGCTGTTGACCTACGAGCAGTACTTC; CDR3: CASSSRLLTYEQYF
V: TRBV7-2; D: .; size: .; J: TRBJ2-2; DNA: TGTGCCAGCAGGGAAGACGACACCGGGGAGCTGTTTTTT; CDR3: CASREDDTGELFF
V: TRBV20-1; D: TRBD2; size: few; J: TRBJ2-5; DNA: TGCAGTGCTAGAGATACTAGCGGCAGCCGGGGGACCCAGTACTTC; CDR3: CSARDTSGSRGTQYF
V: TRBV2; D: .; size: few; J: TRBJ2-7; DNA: TGTGCCAGCAGTAGGGGGGTCTACGAGCAGTACTTC; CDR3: CASSRGVYEQYF
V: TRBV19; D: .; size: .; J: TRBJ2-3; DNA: TGTGCCAGTAGTTCCAATCTAGCAGCAGATACGCAGTATTTT; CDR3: CASSSNLAADTQYF
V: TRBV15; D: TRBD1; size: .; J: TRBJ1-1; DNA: TGTGCCACCAGCAGAGGACAGGGCCGCACTGAAGCTTTCTTT; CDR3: CATSRGQGRTEAFF
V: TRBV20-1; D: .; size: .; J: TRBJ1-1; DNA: TGCAGTGCTAGAGATGCAGGCACTGAAGCTTTCTTT; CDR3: CSARDAGTEAFF
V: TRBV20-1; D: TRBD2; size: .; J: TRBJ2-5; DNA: TGCAGTGCTAGCAGCCCTAGCGGAGAGCAAGAGACCCAGTACTTC; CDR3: CSASSPSGEQETQYF
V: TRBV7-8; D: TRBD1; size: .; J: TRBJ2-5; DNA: TGTGCCAGCAGCCCAACAGGGGCAGAGACCCAGTACTTC; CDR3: CASSPTGAETQYF
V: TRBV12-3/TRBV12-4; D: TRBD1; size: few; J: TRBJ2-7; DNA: TGTGCCAGCAAACCGACAGGGAACGAGCAGTACTTC; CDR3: CASKPTGNEQYF
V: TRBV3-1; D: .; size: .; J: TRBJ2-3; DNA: TGTGCCAGCAGCCAAGAAGATACGCAGTATTTT; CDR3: CASSQEDTQYF
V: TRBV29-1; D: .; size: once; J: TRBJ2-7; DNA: TGCAGCGTTATCCGTTCGACAGGCGTAGGCTCTAGCGAGCAGTACTTC; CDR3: CSVIRSTGVGSSEQYF